The clone carrying this T cell receptor (beta chain) showed up just a few times. Antigen specificity is unknown. This entry is derived from a study of response to subunit inactivated influenza vaccine. Whole-study findings and limits: The study's authors posited that every seasonal influenza vaccination enlists few new T cells.

CDR3 size: 15 residues. Trimming took 4 bases from V and 4 from J; bases not matched to a gene: 9. The germline gives CDR1 SNHLY, CDR2 FYNNEI. TCRdb passed the RT-PCR reads through MiXCR, listing each CDR3 protein once. The data show 710,000 or so distinct CDR3 sequences, 15% to 18% seen once. V is TRBV2 and J is TRBJ2-5, with 7 bases aligning to TRBD1. The receptor was derived from a man aged 45-60 years who received an inactivated influenza vaccine. Sample: PBMCs from blood, taken roughly 13 days after vaccination. This CDR3 reads CASSVYRGVGETQYF. The CDR3 DNA follows: TGTGCCAGCAGTGTATACAGGGGTGTGGGAGAGACCCAGTACTTC.